These 9 T cell receptor beta chains were all obtained from the same sample, sequenced in a study of shared clonotypes between healthy human individuals. Sequenced by immunoSEQ multiplex PCR; TCRdb stores in-frame clones only, minus some. The sample has roughly 2.2 million clones; roughly 90% are singletons. Sequences were obtained from naive CD4+ T cells from PBMCs. The subset is: CD45RA+ positively selected. The origin of the receptors is a young man in good health. Some clones in this sample may be carry-over from other donors' samples.

The rearrangement links TRBV7-2 to TRBJ2-7, with D perhaps matching TRBD1 or TRBD2 (5 bases each). CDR3 size: 15 residues. CDR1 SGHTA and CDR2 FQGNSA come from the germline V gene. V was clipped by 3 bases and J by 4 bases, with 16 bases between them. The CDR3 region has the DNA TGTGCCAGCAGCTTTGGGGGTTTGACTGGTTACGAGCAGTACTTC. Protein product: CASSFGGLTGYEQYF.

V usage is TRBV6-1 and J usage is TRBJ1-2, with TRBD1 matching 9 bases. Germline loops: CDR1 MNHNS, CDR2 SASEGT. The V gene end was trimmed by 3 bases and the J gene end by 4 bases; junction bases not matched to a gene: 9. The length of the CDR3 is 16 residues. As DNA, the CDR3 is TGTGCCAGCAGTGACCCTGGACAGGGGATGGGCTATGGCTACACCTTC. It encodes CASSDPGQGMGYGYTF.

The chain recombines TRBV5-6 with TRBJ2-7; 7 bases fit TRBD2. J was trimmed by 6 bases and V by 4 bases; bases with no gene match: 13. The CDR3 consists of 15 residues. Germline V gene lookup returns CDR1 SGHDT and CDR2 YYEEEE. The CDR3, as DNA: TGTGCCAGCAGCGCAAGCGCGGGACTAAGGGGCGAGCAGTACTTC. Translated: CASSASAGLRGEQYF.

The table lists this clone with a count of one. The chain uses TRBV28 and TRBJ2-7; D gene unclear. The germline V gene has CDR1 MDHEN and CDR2 SYDVKM. The germline V and J ends were trimmed by 6 bases and 6 bases, with 12 bases remaining between them. The CDR3 extends over 12 amino acids. CDR3 protein: CASRQRSFEQYF. The CDR3 bases are TGTGCCAGCAGACAGAGGAGTTTCGAGCAGTACTTC.

The gene calls are TRBV19 and TRBJ2-1; 13 bases are shared with TRBD2. The CDR3 contains 17 residues. The V and J ends lost 6 bases and 8 bases, in that order; junction bases with no gene match: 13. From germline, CDR1 is LNHDA and CDR2 SQIVND (reference sequence). The CDR3 spells CASRSARLAGGRDEQFF. Here the CDR3 DNA reads TGTGCCAGTAGAAGCGCCAGACTAGCGGGAGGCCGGGATGAGCAGTTCTTC.

J is TRBJ1-5 and V is TRBV27, with D unresolved. CDR1 is MNHEY, CDR2 SMNVEV, per germline (reference sequence). V lost 2 bases and J 1 base, leaving 6 bases between the germline ends. The length of the CDR3 is 14 residues. The CDR3: CASSLRASNQPQHF. The CDR3 DNA follows: TGTGCCAGCAGTTTAAGGGCAAGCAATCAGCCCCAGCATTTT.

Of note for this clone: The sample contains more than one DNA sequence encoding this CDR3. The gene calls are TRBV28 and TRBJ2-7, with TRBD1 matching over 7 bases. Germline V gene lookup returns CDR1 MDHEN and CDR2 SYDVKM. The ends lost 5 bases at V and 3 bases at J; junction bases unmatched: 4. The CDR3 runs 13 residues. CDR3 nucleotides: TGTGCCAGCAGTCCGGGACAGAGCTACGAGCAGTACTTC. The encoded protein is CASSPGQSYEQYF.

This clone was picked up a small number of times. The V and J genes are TRBV2 and TRBJ1-1; tentative D call: TRBD1 (5 bases). Trimming pared 3 bases from V and 9 bases from J, leaving 8 bases between. This CDR3 spans 11 amino acids. Germline CDR1 and CDR2: SNHLY and FYNNEI. For the CDR3, the DNA is TGTGCCAGCAGTGAGGGGGGAAAAGCTTTCTTT. It codes for CASSEGGKAFF.

Points on this clone: Additional DNA sequences in this sample encode the identical CDR3. V and J are TRBV18 and TRBJ2-5; D not certain. V dropped 3 bases and J dropped 1 base, with 12 bases sitting between them. Germline V gene sequence: CDR1 KGHSH, CDR2 LQKENI. The CDR3 extends over 15 amino acids. CDR3 sequence (DNA): TGTGCCAGCTCACCCCCCGGACGGTCCCAAGAGACCCAGTACTTC. Translated, it gives CASSPPGRSQETQYF.